The entry that follows covers one T cell receptor beta chain sequence. Here immunoSEQ multiplex PCR was the method, and the copy in TCRdb shows in-frame clones only, minus some. Of roughly 66,000 clones listed, around 83% are singletons. These data come from a study of OX40 agonist ivuxolimab in advanced cancers. Germline assignment: CDR1 SGHRS and CDR2 YFSETQ. V gave up 0 bases and J gave up 5 bases, with 6 bases separating them. The CDR3 contains 12 residues. This chain uses TRBV5-1 with TRBJ2-7; D unresolved. The receptor was isolated from an adult with an advanced solid tumor such as melanoma, head and neck, liver or kidney cancer. This material consisted of CD4+ or CD8+ T cells sorted from blood, taken in a trial of the OX40 agonist ivuxolimab. The CDR3 loop reads CASSLALNEQYF. The DNA for the CDR3 is TGCGCCAGCAGCTTGGCCTTAAACGAGCAGTACTTC.